This T cell receptor beta chain is drawn from a study of regulatory T cells in long-lasting Graves disease. In germline, CDR1 is SNHLY, CDR2 FYNNEI. There are 12 residues in the CDR3. The ends were cut back, 5 bases at V and 6 bases at J, with 10 bases in the middle. iRepertoire HTBI primers and Arm-PCR of CDR3 regions built TCR beta libraries. TCRdb re-called the multiplex PCR reads with MiXCR, one entry per CDR3 protein. The profile shows approximately 440,000 distinct CDR3 sequences, around 20% of them singletons. Time point specified: persistent/refractory GD, antithyroid drugs over 5 years with positive TRAb. Following extraction of RNA from PBMCs, that RNA was used to make the TCR library. A volume of roughly 9.9 milliliters of peripheral blood was collected in EDTA tubes. Overall study findings and caveats: TRBV28, TRBJ1-2 and TRBJ2-5 emerged as the favored segments in persistent disease. Possibly, accuracy suffered from the small sample size. Lower TCR diversity characterized persistent Graves' patients relative to newly diagnosed patients.

This clonotype was observed at least ten times. The antigen remains unidentified. This receptor was identified in a female donor with Graves disease. The chain has TRBV2 and TRBJ1-2; TRBD1 might be the D (5 bases). Material: peripheral blood mononuclear cells (PBMCs), obtained when the disease was refractory, from a patient treated with antithyroid drugs. This CDR3 is CASSQPRDGYTF. In nucleotides, the CDR3 is TGTGCCAGCAGTCAACCCAGGGATGGCTACACCTTC.